These 12 T cell receptor beta chains were sequenced from one sample in a study of T-cell memory formation after mild COVID-19 (dated by TCRdb to about 2021). Receptor amplification or capture employed 5' RACE. The sample was run on an Illumina NovaSeq 6000. The public reads were quality trimmed at Q25 with fastp and then assembled into clones with MiXCR by TCRdb, keeping productive beta chains. Identical CDR3 protein sequences are pooled into one entry, listed with their most common genes and DNA. The sample table contains approximately 400,000 distinct CDR3 sequences; only one count was recorded for 20% to 25% of them. The top ten clones comprise around 9.5% of the sample. The specimen sequenced was PBMCs or a T cell subset sorted from them (not recorded which). All receptors come from an adult woman who had mild COVID-19 (a few samples of this study predate the infection). The sample titles of this study are shuffled in the database, so cell type and time point are left out; the donor was told from shared clones.

This clonotype was counted a few times. The chain recombines TRBV20-1 with TRBJ1-1; no firm D call. Trimming removed 4 bases from V and 4 bases from J, with 7 bases in between. Germline-derived CDR1 and CDR2 are DFQATT and SNEGSKA (reference sequence). The CDR3 contains 11 residues. The CDR3 spells CSATVGTEAFF. CDR3 in DNA: TGCAGTGCTACAGTTGGCACTGAAGCTTTCTTT.

The table lists this clonotype with a few counts. This chain uses TRBV7-7 with TRBJ2-1, with 10 bases matching TRBD2. V dropped 5 bases and J dropped 0; count of bases not matched to a gene: 7. The CDR3 runs 17 residues. Looked up from germline, CDR1 is SSHAT and CDR2 is FNYEAQ (reference sequence). This CDR3 reads CASSRESGGASYNEQFF. CDR3 in DNA: TGTGCCAGCAGCCGTGAAAGCGGGGGGGCCTCCTACAATGAGCAGTTCTTC.

The rearrangement joins TRBV30 to TRBJ2-7; D is possibly TRBD2 (5 bases). The CDR3 is 13 amino acids. Germline loops: CDR1 GTSNPN, CDR2 SVGIG (reference sequence). The V gene lost 0 bases and the J gene lost 4 bases, with 10 bases spanning the gap. The CDR3 protein is CAWSVGGKYEQYF. The CDR3 region has the DNA TGTGCCTGGAGTGTTGGAGGAAAGTACGAGCAGTACTTC.

This chain uses TRBV27 with TRBJ2-1, with D possibly being TRBD1 or TRBD2 (6 bases each). V shed 1 base and J shed 6 bases, with 16 bases lying between them. This CDR3 spans 16 amino acids. Germline values: CDR1 MNHEY, CDR2 SMNVEV (reference sequence). The CDR3 nucleotides are TGTGCCAGCAGTTTATATACGGGGGCCACGAGCAATGAGCAGTTCTTC. Amino acid sequence: CASSLYTGATSNEQFF.

The chain employs TRBV9 and TRBJ2-3, with 11 bases identical to TRBD2. J lost 2 bases, V lost 0 bases, and 5 bases had no gene match. The CDR3 covers 17 residues. Germline V gene lookup returns CDR1 SGDLS and CDR2 YYNGEE. Written as DNA, the CDR3 is TGTGCCAGCAGCGTAGCGACTAGCGGGACCAACACAGATACGCAGTATTTT. Amino acids: CASSVATSGTNTDTQYF.

The chain employs TRBV13 and TRBJ2-5, with 11 positions matching TRBD2. V gave up 3 bases and J gave up 2 bases; unmatched junction bases: 8. There are 17 residues in the CDR3. Per the germline V gene, CDR1 is PRHDT and CDR2 is FYEKMQ (reference sequence). The CDR3 nucleotides read TGTGCCAGCAGCTTCCGACTAGCGGGGCAGGGGCAAGAGACCCAGTACTTC. Translation gives CASSFRLAGQGQETQYF.

Many counts were recorded for this clonotype. The chain uses TRBV4-1 and TRBJ2-7, with 13 bases lining up with TRBD2. The CDR3 loop spans 16 amino acids. V shed 4 bases and J 0 bases; nucleotides not matched to a gene: 3. From germline, CDR1 is MGHRA and CDR2 YSYEKL. The CDR3 nucleotides read TGCGCCAGCAGCCCCCGGACTAGCGGGAGCTCCTACGAGCAGTACTTC. Its protein is CASSPRTSGSSYEQYF.

The chain joins TRBV12-3 or TRBV12-4 to TRBJ2-2, with 12 positions matching TRBD2. V shed 5 bases, J shed 0 bases, and the junction held 7 bases outside the gene matches. The CDR3 contains 18 residues. The CDR3 region is CASSPPGLAGANTGELFF. The CDR3 nucleotides read TGTGCCAGCAGTCCCCCGGGACTAGCGGGTGCGAACACCGGGGAGCTGTTTTTT.

There are a few counts of this clonotype. J is TRBJ1-5 and V is TRBV9; 9 bases map to TRBD1. J was trimmed by 0 bases and V by 4 bases; bases with no gene match: 8. From germline, CDR1 is SGDLS and CDR2 YYNGEE. The CDR3 extends over 17 amino acids. CDR3 amino acids: CASSQGRDRVSNQPQHF. The CDR3 DNA follows: TGTGCCAGCAGCCAAGGCCGGGACAGGGTTAGCAATCAGCCCCAGCATTTT. The whole variable domain, remainder taken from reference TRBV9 and TRBJ1-5, is DSGVTQTPKHLITATGQRVTLRCSPRSGDLSVYWYQQSLDQGLQFLIQYYNGEERAKGNILERFSAQQFPDLHSELNLSSLELGDSALYFCASSQGRDRVSNQPQHFGDGTRLSIL.

CDR3 in amino acids: CATSRDRQRGNQPQHF. In DNA form, the CDR3 reads TGTGCCACCAGCAGAGATCGTCAGAGGGGCAATCAGCCCCAGCATTTT. The genes are TRBV15 and TRBJ1-5; D is uncertain. This CDR3 has 16 residues. Germline CDR1 LNHNV, CDR2 YYDKDF (reference sequence). V was clipped by 0 bases and J by 2 bases, with 11 bases between them.

This clonotype was recorded a few times. This chain uses TRBV12-3 or TRBV12-4 with TRBJ2-1; 11 nucleotides match TRBD2. Trimming at V came to 6 bases and at J to 0 bases, leaving 13 bases not matched to a gene. CDR3 length equals 19 residues. CDR3 coding DNA: TGTGCCAGCAGAAATCTAGCGGGAGGCCCGCCGGGCTCCTACAATGAGCAGTTCTTC. Encoded protein: CASRNLAGGPPGSYNEQFF.

The V and J genes are TRBV15 and TRBJ1-5; TRBD1 is a possible D gene (5 bases). Germline V gene sequence: CDR1 LNHNV, CDR2 YYDKDF (reference sequence). The CDR3 totals 15 residues. V gave up 0 bases and J gave up 1 base, with 7 bases separating them. CDR3 protein: CATSREGDSNQPQHF. The CDR3 bases are TGTGCCACCAGCAGAGAGGGGGACAGCAATCAGCCCCAGCATTTT.